One sample yielded the 17 T cell receptor beta chains listed below, sequenced in a study of T cells after yellow fever vaccination. TCRdb redid the calling of the 5' RACE reads with MiXCR, one entry per CDR3 protein. The sample includes around 600,000 distinct CDR3 sequences, about 12% seen only once; the top ten take 14% to 15%. Material: PBMCs, obtained on the day of the yellow fever booster vaccination. These receptors all come from a man aged 30 to 45 who received the YFV17D yellow fever vaccine.

The chain recombines TRBV6-2 or TRBV6-3 with TRBJ2-7; 10 nucleotides line up with TRBD2. CDR1 and CDR2 from the germline V gene are MNHEY and SVGEGT. The CDR3 loop spans 14 amino acids. V dropped 7 bases and J dropped 2; count of bases not matched to a gene: 5. The CDR3 here is CASTPAGGPYEQYF. The CDR3 DNA sequence: TGTGCCAGCACTCCAGCGGGAGGGCCCTACGAGCAGTACTTC.

This clonotype appeared a few times. The V and J genes are TRBV5-4 and TRBJ2-3, with D perhaps matching TRBD1 or TRBD2 (6 bases each). Trimming stripped 0 bases from V and 3 bases from J, with 14 bases between. Germline V gives CDR1 SGHNT, CDR2 YYREEE (reference sequence). The CDR3 length is 16 residues. CDR3 sequence reads: CASSLEGGPATDTQYF. The DNA of the CDR3 is TGTGCCAGCAGCTTGGAGGGGGGACCGGCAACAGATACGCAGTATTTT.

This clonotype was picked up a small number of times. V and J are TRBV5-4 and TRBJ2-1; the match to TRBD2 covers 15 bases. Germline CDR1 is SGHNT and CDR2 is YYREEE (reference sequence). V dropped 3 bases and J dropped 9; count of bases not matched to a gene: 7. The CDR3 covers 16 residues. DNA of the CDR3: TGTGCCAGCAGCTCCGGGACTAGCGGGAGGAGGGGTGAGCAGTTCTTC. Its translation is CASSSGTSGRRGEQFF.

This clonotype was detected only a few times. This chain connects TRBV6-1 to TRBJ1-1; 10 bases are a match to TRBD1. Germline assignment: CDR1 MNHNS and CDR2 SASEGT. The CDR3 loop spans 14 amino acids. With V trimmed by 7 bases and J by 7 bases, 9 bases remained unmatched. The CDR3: CASIKDRGFGEAFF. The CDR3, as DNA: TGTGCCAGCATCAAGGACAGGGGGTTTGGTGAAGCTTTCTTT.

This chain connects TRBV20-1 to TRBJ2-7; 8 positions match TRBD2. CDR1 is DFQATT and CDR2 is SNEGSKA in the germline V gene (reference sequence). This CDR3 spans 14 amino acids. The J segment lost 4 bases and the V segment lost 5 bases, leaving 10 bases of the junction unmatched. CDR3 nucleotides: TGCAGTGCTCCGGGAGGGATGAACGTTTACGAGCAGTACTTC. Its translation is CSAPGGMNVYEQYF.

This clonotype has just a few counts. This rearrangement joins TRBV10-3 to TRBJ2-7; 7 nucleotides align to TRBD1. The V and J ends lost 8 bases and 2 bases, in that order; junction bases with no gene match: 6. Germline loops: CDR1 ENHRY, CDR2 SYGVKD. This CDR3 spans 13 amino acids. The CDR3 nucleotides are TGTGCCATCTGCACCGGGACAGCCTACGAGCAGTACTTC. Protein: CAICTGTAYEQYF.

The table lists this clonotype with a few counts. V is TRBV20-1 and J is TRBJ2-2; D is ambiguous. Germline V gene sequence: CDR1 DFQATT, CDR2 SNEGSKA (reference sequence). CDR3 length: 14 amino acids. The V end was cut by 3 bases, the J end by 3 bases, with 11 bases between. CDR3 nucleotides: TGCAGTGCTAGCCCCCTCGAATACACCGGGGAGCTGTTTTTT. Amino acid sequence: CSASPLEYTGELFF.

This clonotype was seen only a few times. V gene TRBV11-3 combines with J gene TRBJ2-7, with D possibly matching TRBD2 (7 bases). V was trimmed by 5 bases and J by 9 bases, leaving 17 bases between them. Germline lookup yields CDR1 SGHNT and CDR2 YENEEA. The CDR3 is made up of 13 amino acids. The CDR3 here is CASSAGVTGTQYF. CDR3 nucleotides: TGTGCCAGCAGCGCGGGGGTAACAGGGACGCAGTACTTC.

The table lists this clonotype with a few counts. This chain uses TRBV10-3 with TRBJ2-3; a weak D match, TRBD1 (5 bases). V was cut by 8 bases and J by 0 bases, with 9 bases left in between. The V gene's germline CDR1 is ENHRY and CDR2 SYGVKD. The CDR3 consists of 13 residues. The CDR3 protein is CAIGAASTDTQYF. CDR3 in DNA: TGTGCCATCGGGGCGGCTAGCACAGATACGCAGTATTTT.

This clonotype was detected a few times. The rearrangement uses TRBV5-1 and TRBJ2-7, with 9 bases lining up with TRBD1. The length of the CDR3 is 17 residues. CDR1 SGHRS and CDR2 YFSETQ come from the germline V gene. Unmatched junction bases numbered 11, after V lost 0 bases and J lost 4 bases. The CDR3 DNA reads TGCGCCAGCAGCTTGGGCCCGGGGGACAGGGCCGCTTACGAGCAGTACTTC. Encoded protein: CASSLGPGDRAAYEQYF.

This clonotype was detected only a few times. This chain links TRBV10-3 with TRBJ1-2; D gene unclear. Trimming took off 7 bases at V and 7 bases at J, with 16 bases between the two ends. The germline V gene encodes CDR1 ENHRY and CDR2 SYGVKD. The CDR3 consists of 13 residues. DNA of the CDR3: TGTGCCATCAATTCCGCCCTCGGATCTGGCTACACCTTC. Its protein product is CAINSALGSGYTF.

This clonotype was seen repeatedly, ten times or more. The chain recombines TRBV29-1 with TRBJ2-5; TRBD2 agrees at 10 bases. V shed 5 bases, J shed 4 bases, and the junction held 10 bases outside the gene matches. Germline V CDR1 and CDR2: SQVTM, ANQGSEA. This CDR3 is 15 amino acids long. The CDR3 nucleotides are TGCAGCGTTAAACCCCTAGCGGGAGCGAGAGAGACCCAGTACTTC. Encoded protein: CSVKPLAGARETQYF.

This chain uses TRBV28 with TRBJ2-5; maybe TRBD2 (5 bases). This CDR3 region has 13 residues. Between the trimmed V and J ends, which lost 2 bases and 4 bases, there was a span of 8 bases. Germline assignment: CDR1 MDHEN and CDR2 SYDVKM. The CDR3 region is CASSLPGSETQYF. CDR3 DNA: TGTGCCAGCAGTTTACCGGGATCAGAGACCCAGTACTTC.

This rearrangement joins TRBV3-1 to TRBJ1-1; TRBD1 matches 7 bases. The germline CDR1 and CDR2 sequences are LGHDT and YNNKEL (reference sequence). The CDR3 runs 14 residues. J was trimmed by 7 bases and V by 5 bases; bases with no gene match: 10. CDR3 sequence (DNA): TGTGCCAGCAGCTTAGGGGGTCGGACAGGTGAAGCTTTCTTT. It encodes CASSLGGRTGEAFF.

This clonotype was recorded a few times. The chain has TRBV9 and TRBJ2-7; 7 bases agree with TRBD2. V trimming: 2 bases; J trimming: 4 bases; junction bases outside the gene matches: 9. The CDR3 has 15 amino acids. From germline, CDR1 is SGDLS and CDR2 YYNGEE. In DNA form, the CDR3 reads TGTGCCAGCAGCGTCCGGGACTATCCCTTATACGAGCAGTACTTC. This codes for CASSVRDYPLYEQYF.

This clonotype was picked up many times. The chain links TRBV29-1 to TRBJ2-3, with TRBD2 matching over 7 bases. V was clipped by 7 bases and J by 0 bases; unmatched bases: 7. CDR1 and CDR2 (germline): SQVTM, ANQGSEA. CDR3 length: 14 residues. This CDR3 reads CSESRDYSTDTQYF. CDR3 sequence (DNA): TGCAGCGAGTCGCGGGACTACAGCACAGATACGCAGTATTTT.

A few counts support this clonotype. The chain is built from TRBV5-1 and TRBJ2-3; TRBD2 might be the D (6 bases). V gave up 1 base and J gave up 2 bases, with 14 bases separating them. The CDR3 length is 16 residues. Per germline, CDR1 SGHRS and CDR2 YFSETQ. The CDR3 DNA reads TGCGCCAGCAGCTTGAGTCGGCGGGGACTCACAGATACGCAGTATTTT. It specifies CASSLSRRGLTDTQYF.